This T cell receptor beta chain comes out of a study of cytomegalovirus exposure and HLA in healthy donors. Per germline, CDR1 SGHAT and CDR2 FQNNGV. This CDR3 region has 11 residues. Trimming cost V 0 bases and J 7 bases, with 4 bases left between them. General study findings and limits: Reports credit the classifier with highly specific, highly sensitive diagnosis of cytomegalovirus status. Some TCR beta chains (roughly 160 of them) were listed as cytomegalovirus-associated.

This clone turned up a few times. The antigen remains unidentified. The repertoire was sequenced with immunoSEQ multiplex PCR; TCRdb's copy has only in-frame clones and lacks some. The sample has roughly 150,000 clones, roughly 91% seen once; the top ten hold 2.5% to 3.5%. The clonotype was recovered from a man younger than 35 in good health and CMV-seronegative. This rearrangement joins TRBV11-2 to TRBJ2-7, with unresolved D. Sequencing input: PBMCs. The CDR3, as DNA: TGTGCCAGCAGCTTAGATCAGGAGCAGTACTTC. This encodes CASSLDQEQYF.